The clone carrying this T cell receptor (beta chain) was seen just once. The sample is drawn from a study of blood T cell repertoires in COVID-19. Study in general: Italy, Spain and the United States were the sources of the convalescent and acute COVID-19 samples. Sources were T cells, B-cell-depleted T cells, or PBMCs; the material itself was cDNA or gDNA.

The CDR3 length is 18 residues. V shed 3 bases and J shed 4 bases, with 24 bases lying between them. Germline V gives CDR1 LNHDA, CDR2 SQIVND (reference sequence). Authors' methods: From reference gene primer amplification, estimates of nucleated cell counts were derived. Sequenced by immunoSEQ multiplex PCR; TCRdb stores in-frame clones only, minus some. V, J and clone size were drawn from that table, and D and trimming were deduced from the DNA. This table holds around 180,000 clones, 82% found once. Input material: peripheral blood. The sequence came from an elderly woman with active or convalescent COVID-19. The chain combines TRBV19 with TRBJ2-5, with D tentatively TRBD2 (6 bases). The CDR3 loop is CASSITASATGKRETQYF. The CDR3, as DNA: TGTGCCAGTAGTATCACGGCTAGCGCCACAGGAAAGCGAGAGACCCAGTACTTC. Full variable domain (missing parts from reference TRBV19 and TRBJ2-5): DGGITQSPKYLFRKEGQNVTLSCEQNLNHDAMYWYRQDPGQGLRLIYYSQIVNDFQKGDIAEGYSVSREKKESFPLTVTSAQKNPTAFYLCASSITASATGKRETQYFGPGTRLLVL.